This T cell receptor beta chain was observed in a study of T cells in localized non-small cell lung cancer. Whole-study findings and limits: When the top 100 tumor clones were examined, a median about 60 of them also appeared in the adjacent lung, which was paired and uninvolved. Heterogeneity is still possible, as just one tumor region was sequenced.

Per germline, CDR1 SGHNT and CDR2 YENEEA. The CDR3 runs to 15 residues. Deletions cut 4 bases from V and 1 base from J, with 14 bases between. This clone was counted only a few times. Its antigen remains unidentified. Data came from immunoSEQ multiplex PCR; TCRdb stores just in-frame clones and leaves some out. The sample lists 1,500 to 2,500 clones, roughly a third occurring once. The chain combines TRBV11-3 with TRBJ2-7; D uncertain. This receptor was obtained from an older male donor with stage II lung adenocarcinoma. The sample consisted of lung tumor tissue, taken before any cancer treatment. Here the CDR3 DNA reads TGTGCCAGCAGCTCACTCATATATAATTCCTACGAGCAGTACTTC. The encoded protein is CASSSLIYNSYEQYF.